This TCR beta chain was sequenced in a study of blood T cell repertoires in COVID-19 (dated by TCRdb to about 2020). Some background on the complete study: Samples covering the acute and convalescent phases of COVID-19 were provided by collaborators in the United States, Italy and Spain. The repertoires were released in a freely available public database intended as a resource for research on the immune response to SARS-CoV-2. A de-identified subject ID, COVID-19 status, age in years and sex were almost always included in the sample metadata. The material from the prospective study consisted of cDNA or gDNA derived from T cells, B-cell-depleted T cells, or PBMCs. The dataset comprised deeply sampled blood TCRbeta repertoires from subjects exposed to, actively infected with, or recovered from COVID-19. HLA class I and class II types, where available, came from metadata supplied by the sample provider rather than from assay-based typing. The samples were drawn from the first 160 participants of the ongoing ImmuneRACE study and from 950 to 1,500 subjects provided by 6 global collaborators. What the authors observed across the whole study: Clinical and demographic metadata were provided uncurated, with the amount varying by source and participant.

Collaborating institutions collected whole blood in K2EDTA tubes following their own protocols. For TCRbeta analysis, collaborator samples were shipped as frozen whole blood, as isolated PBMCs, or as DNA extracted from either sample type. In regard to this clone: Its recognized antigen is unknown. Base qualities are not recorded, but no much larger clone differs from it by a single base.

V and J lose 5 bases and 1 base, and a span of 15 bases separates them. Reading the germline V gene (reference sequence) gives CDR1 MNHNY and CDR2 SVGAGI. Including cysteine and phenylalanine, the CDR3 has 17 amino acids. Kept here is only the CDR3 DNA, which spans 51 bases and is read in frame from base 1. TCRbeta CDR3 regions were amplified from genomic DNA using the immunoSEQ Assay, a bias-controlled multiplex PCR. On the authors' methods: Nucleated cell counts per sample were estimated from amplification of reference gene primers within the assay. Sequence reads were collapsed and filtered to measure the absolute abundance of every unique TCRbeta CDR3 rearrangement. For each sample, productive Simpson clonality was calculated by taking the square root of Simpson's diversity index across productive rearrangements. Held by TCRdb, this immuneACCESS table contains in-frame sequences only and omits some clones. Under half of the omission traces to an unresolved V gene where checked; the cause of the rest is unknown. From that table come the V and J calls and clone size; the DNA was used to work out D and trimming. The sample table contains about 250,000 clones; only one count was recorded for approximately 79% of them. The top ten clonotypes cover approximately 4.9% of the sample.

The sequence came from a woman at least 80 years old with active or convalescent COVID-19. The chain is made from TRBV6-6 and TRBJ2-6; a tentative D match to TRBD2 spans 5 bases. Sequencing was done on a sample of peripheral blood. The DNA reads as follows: TGTGCCAGCAGTCCTTTCTCTCTAGCTTCTGGGGCCAACGTCCTGACTTTC. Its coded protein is CASSPFSLASGANVLTF.